These 17 T cell receptor beta chains were all obtained from the same sample, sequenced in a study of CD8 T cells in Susac syndrome. The RNA, about 0.45 to 1 ug, was put through reverse transcription using random hexamers. MiXCR, run by TCRdb on the immunoSEQ multiplex PCR reads, gives a single entry per CDR3 protein. The sample has about 130,000 distinct CDR3 sequences; more than 90% are singletons. Material: CD4+ T cells from PBMCs. The receptors come from a human donor in good health.

The chain joins TRBV5-1 to TRBJ2-2; unclear D gene. Trimming left V 7 bases short and J 0 bases short, with 16 bases between. The length of the CDR3 is 16 residues. In germline, CDR1 is SGHRS, CDR2 YFSETQ. DNA of the CDR3: TGCGCCAGCGGTTCAAGTGGTGGGCCGAACACCGGGGAGCTGTTTTTT. This codes for CASGSSGGPNTGELFF.

The chain links TRBV7-9 to TRBJ2-5; 8 bases align to TRBD2. J was trimmed by 3 bases and V by 3 bases; bases with no gene match: 3. The CDR3 is made up of 14 amino acids. Germline V gene lookup returns CDR1 SEHNR and CDR2 FQNEAQ (reference sequence). DNA for the CDR3: TGTGCCAGCAGCTTCCGGACTAGCAAAGAGACCCAGTACTTC. It is translated as CASSFRTSKETQYF. The full variable domain, its missing parts supplied by reference TRBV7-9 and TRBJ2-5, is DTGVSQNPRHKITKRGQNVTFRCDPISEHNRLYWYRQTLGQGPEFLTYFQNEAQLEKSRLLSDRFSAERPKGSFSTLEIQRTEQGDSAMYLCASSFRTSKETQYFGPGTRLLVL.

This chain links TRBV25-1 with TRBJ1-5; 9 bases fit TRBD1. The junction had 7 bases not matched to a gene; V was cut back by 1 base and J by 0 bases. The CDR3 has 18 amino acids. Germline V gene lookup returns CDR1 MGHDK and CDR2 SYGVNS. The DNA of the CDR3 is TGTGCCAGCAGTGAATCTGGGACAGGGAGCTTTAGCAATCAGCCCCAGCATTTT. Its protein product is CASSESGTGSFSNQPQHF.

The chain is built from TRBV7-1 and TRBJ2-1, with 7 bases that match TRBD1. TRBV7-1 is known as an ORF, though its function is uncertain. The junction had 11 bases not matched to a gene; V was cut back by 3 bases and J by 6 bases. CDR3 length equals 16 residues. CDR3 loop: CASSSGQTGPFNEQFF. CDR3 DNA: TGTGCCAGCAGCTCGGGACAGACGGGACCATTCAATGAGCAGTTCTTC.

The chain links TRBV5-1 to TRBJ2-1; TRBD2 matches at 7 bases. Germline CDR1 is SGHRS and CDR2 is YFSETQ. The J segment lost 8 bases and the V segment lost 0 bases, leaving 8 bases of the junction unmatched. This CDR3 region has 15 residues. This chain's CDR3 is CASSLAGREYDEQFF. CDR3 sequence (DNA): TGCGCCAGCAGCTTGGCCGGGCGGGAGTACGATGAGCAGTTCTTC.

The V call is TRBV18, the J call TRBJ1-4; D gene ambiguous. The CDR3 consists of 13 residues. V was pared by 2 bases and J by 4 bases, with 5 bases between. Germline V gene sequence: CDR1 KGHSH, CDR2 LQKENI. CDR3 region: CASSPGINEKLFF. CDR3 bases: TGTGCCAGCTCACCAGGAATTAATGAAAAACTGTTTTTT.

The rearrangement joins TRBV2 to TRBJ2-2; 8 bases agree with TRBD1. Germline V gene sequence: CDR1 SNHLY, CDR2 FYNNEI. Losses at the gene ends were 8 bases for V and 3 bases for J; bases not matched to a gene: 8. This CDR3 is built from 15 residues. The CDR3 DNA reads as TGTGCCAGCGCCGGGACAGGAGGGGACACCGGGGAGCTGTTTTTT. Translating gives CASAGTGGDTGELFF.

The chain uses TRBV14 and TRBJ2-1; 9 bases are shared with TRBD2. The CDR3 totals 18 residues. The germline V gene has CDR1 SGHDN and CDR2 FVKESK. Losses at the gene ends were 1 base for V and 5 bases for J; bases not matched to a gene: 12. The CDR3 bases are TGTGCCAGCAGCCAAGGGCTTCTGACTAGCGGAAACCACAATGAGCAGTTCTTC. This codes for CASSQGLLTSGNHNEQFF.

This clonotype was picked up a small number of times. The rearrangement uses TRBV28 and TRBJ2-1, with D possibly being TRBD2 (5 bases). V gave up 2 bases and J gave up 5 bases, with 7 bases separating them. The CDR3 is 13 residues long. The germline CDR1 and CDR2 sequences are MDHEN and SYDVKM. The CDR3, as DNA: TGTGCCAGCAGTTTAGGACTTAACAATGAGCAGTTCTTC. Translation: CASSLGLNNEQFF.

This chain uses TRBV5-1 with TRBJ1-5; 7 nucleotides agree with TRBD1. The CDR3 runs 15 residues. V was clipped by 1 base and J by 2 bases; unmatched bases: 3. Germline-derived CDR1 and CDR2 are SGHRS and YFSETQ. The CDR3, as DNA: TGCGCCAGCAGCTTGTATACAGGGGGCAATCAGCCCCAGCATTTT. Translated: CASSLYTGGNQPQHF.

The CDR3 nucleotides are TGCGCCAGCAGATTTGGGGAAAGCGGGGCAGGAGAGACCCAGTACTTC. This encodes CASRFGESGAGETQYF. The J gene is TRBJ2-5, the V gene TRBV5-1; 7 nucleotides match TRBD2. J gave up 4 bases and V 5 bases, and 14 bases lay outside the gene matches. The germline CDR1 and CDR2 sequences are SGHRS and YFSETQ. CDR3 length: 16 residues.

V usage is TRBV30 and J usage is TRBJ1-4, with 9 bases identical to TRBD1. This CDR3 spans 16 amino acids. Per germline, CDR1 GTSNPN and CDR2 SVGIG (reference sequence). V trimming: 1 base; J trimming: 3 bases; junction bases outside the gene matches: 6. The CDR3 loop reads CAWSAGDRAPNEKLFF. CDR3 nucleotide sequence: TGTGCCTGGAGTGCAGGGGACAGGGCCCCTAATGAAAAACTGTTTTTT.

This rearrangement joins TRBV13 to TRBJ2-1; either TRBD1 or TRBD2 may fit D (5 bases each). The CDR3 loop spans 12 amino acids. V dropped 5 bases and J dropped 8 bases, with 10 bases sitting between them. Germline values: CDR1 PRHDT, CDR2 FYEKMQ (reference sequence). The CDR3 region is CASSRDRDEQFF. The CDR3 DNA sequence: TGTGCCAGCAGCAGGGACCGGGATGAGCAGTTCTTC.

V gene TRBV7-2 combines with J gene TRBJ2-3; D is undetermined. The CDR3 covers 12 residues. Looked up from germline, CDR1 is SGHTA and CDR2 is FQGNSA. V shed 1 base and J shed 5 bases, with 4 bases lying between them. The DNA for the CDR3 is TGTGCCAGCAGCTTAGGGTTAGATACGCAGTATTTT. As protein: CASSLGLDTQYF.

V is TRBV29-1 and J is TRBJ2-3; a possible D gene is TRBD1 (6 bases). In germline, CDR1 is SQVTM, CDR2 ANQGSEA. The ends were cut back, 6 bases at V and 4 bases at J, with 23 bases in the middle. CDR3 size: 16 residues. CDR3 amino acids: CSVAPQWGRGADTQYF. The DNA for the CDR3 is TGCAGCGTCGCCCCCCAATGGGGGCGCGGTGCAGATACGCAGTATTTT.

There are a few counts of this clonotype. The chain uses TRBV28 and TRBJ1-1, with D unclear. V lost 3 bases and J 1 base, leaving 6 bases between the germline ends. Germline values: CDR1 MDHEN, CDR2 SYDVKM. The CDR3 loop spans 13 amino acids. CDR3 DNA: TGTGCCAGCAGTTTTGACGGGAACACTGAAGCTTTCTTT. Protein sequence: CASSFDGNTEAFF.

The chain combines TRBV5-1 with TRBJ2-1; 7 nucleotides line up with TRBD1. The V gene end was trimmed by 2 bases and the J gene end by 8 bases; junction bases not matched to a gene: 4. The CDR3 loop spans 13 amino acids. Looked up from germline, CDR1 is SGHRS and CDR2 is YFSETQ. The CDR3 loop is CASSLRQGYEQFF. The CDR3 DNA follows: TGCGCCAGCAGCTTAAGACAGGGCTATGAGCAGTTCTTC.